The 16 T cell receptor beta chains below were found in one sample sequenced in a study of human T cells and chemical hapten exposure. Time point described: patch test 1, 2 weeks after DPC sensitization. Treatment in this sample: therapeutic diphenylcyclopropenone sensitization with weekly scalp DPC. Using its own MiXCR run on the RACE reads, TCRdb lists one record per CDR3 protein. The sample holds roughly 180,000 distinct CDR3 sequences, about 22% seen once. The specimen was whole blood, collected in connection with sensitization to the hapten diphenylcyclopropenone (DPC). Every receptor here comes from a woman aged 45-65 years with alopecia areata. Some clones in this sample may be carry-over from other donors' samples.

There are a few counts of this clonotype. The chain employs TRBV6-2 or TRBV6-3 and TRBJ1-2; D call uncertain. The CDR3 length is 13 residues. The V gene's germline CDR1 is MNHEY and CDR2 SVGEGT. The V end lost 6 bases, the J end lost 4 bases, and 12 bases lay between the germline ends. CDR3 nucleotides: TGTGCCAGCAGCCCCATCCAGTCCTATGGCTACACCTTC. As protein: CASSPIQSYGYTF.

V is TRBV5-1 and J is TRBJ2-3; either TRBD1 or TRBD2 may fit D (5 bases each). This CDR3 is 15 amino acids long. Germline loops: CDR1 SGHRS, CDR2 YFSETQ. Deletions cut 1 base from V and 1 base from J, with 10 bases between. The CDR3 DNA is TGCGCCAGCAGCTTGAGGGGTAGCGGCACAGATACGCAGTATTTT. Translating gives CASSLRGSGTDTQYF.

This clonotype turned up a few times. The rearrangement uses TRBV11-2 and TRBJ2-7; D unclear. With 5 bases removed from V and 5 bases from J, the gap between germline ends came to 16 bases. Germline CDR1 is SGHAT and CDR2 is FQNNGV. This CDR3 has 14 residues. In DNA form, the CDR3 reads TGTGCCAGCAGCCCCCCTGCGACGGAAGACGAGCAGTACTTC. This encodes CASSPPATEDEQYF. Based on the CDR3 plus reference TRBV11-2 and TRBJ2-7, the full variable domain is EAGVAQSPRYKIIEKRQSVAFWCNPISGHATLYWYQQILGQGPKLLIQFQNNGVVDDSQLPKDRFSAERLKGVDSTLKIQPAKLEDSAVYLCASSPPATEDEQYFGPGTRLTVT.

The chain links TRBV15 to TRBJ2-1; 9 positions match TRBD2. This CDR3 contains 18 residues. Germline V lookup: CDR1 LNHNV, CDR2 YYDKDF (reference sequence). V gave up 0 bases and J gave up 0 bases; unmatched junction bases: 6. The CDR3 region has the DNA TGTGCCACCAGCAGAGATCGGATTAGCGGGAGCTCCTACAATGAGCAGTTCTTC. This sequence encodes CATSRDRISGSSYNEQFF.

The chain combines TRBV15 with TRBJ2-5; D not certain. The CDR3 consists of 15 residues. In germline, CDR1 is LNHNV, CDR2 YYDKDF (reference sequence). Trimming stripped 8 bases from V and 3 bases from J, with 19 bases between. The CDR3 DNA follows: TGTGCCACCGCAATTCCTAAGGCCCGGGAAGAGACCCAGTACTTC. Its protein product is CATAIPKAREETQYF.

The chain couples TRBV11-2 to TRBJ2-7; no clear D. The CDR3 covers 13 residues. V lost 5 bases and J 3 bases, leaving 11 bases between the germline ends. Looked up from germline, CDR1 is SGHAT and CDR2 is FQNNGV. In DNA, the CDR3 is TGTGCCAGCAGCCCCGGACGGAACTACGAGCAGTACTTC. It encodes CASSPGRNYEQYF.

The CDR3 DNA follows: TGCGCCAGCAGCTTCCGGCAGGGGGCAAGGACTGAAGCTTTCTTT. Protein sequence: CASSFRQGARTEAFF. The V and J genes are TRBV5-1 and TRBJ1-1; 8 bases are a match to TRBD1. The germline V gene encodes CDR1 SGHRS and CDR2 YFSETQ. The junction had 8 bases not matched to a gene; V was cut back by 2 bases and J by 5 bases. This CDR3 contains 15 residues.

This clonotype has just a few counts. The chain employs TRBV9 and TRBJ1-2; 8 positions agree with TRBD1. The CDR3 consists of 14 residues. Trimming took 3 bases from V and 6 from J; bases not matched to a gene: 7. CDR1 is SGDLS and CDR2 is YYNGEE in the germline V gene. The CDR3 DNA sequence: TGTGCCAGCAGCGCGGCAGGGGGCAGGGATGGCTACACCTTC. This codes for CASSAAGGRDGYTF.

J is TRBJ2-3 and V is TRBV7-9; D gene ambiguous. CDR1 and CDR2 (germline): SEHNR, FQNEAQ (reference sequence). The V end was cut by 0 bases, the J end by 1 base, with 8 bases between. The CDR3 sequence is 15 residues long. CDR3 sequence (DNA): TGTGCCAGCAGCTTAGCGCGTGAAGGCACAGATACGCAGTATTTT. It codes for CASSLAREGTDTQYF.

The chain uses TRBV29-1 and TRBJ1-4; TRBD1 agrees at 8 bases. J lost 5 bases, V lost 7 bases, and 6 bases had no gene match. This CDR3 comprises 13 residues. Germline-derived CDR1 and CDR2 are SQVTM and ANQGSEA. CDR3 protein: CSAQGAPNEKLFF. CDR3 sequence (DNA): TGCAGCGCGCAGGGGGCTCCCAATGAAAAACTGTTTTTT.

This rearrangement joins TRBV9 to TRBJ2-1, with a possible D match to TRBD2 (5 bases). Germline CDR1 reads SGDLS; CDR2 reads YYNGEE. This CDR3 contains 14 residues. V lost 3 bases to trimming and J lost 2 bases, with 9 bases between them. CDR3 residues: CASSARETYNEQFF. CDR3 sequence (DNA): TGTGCCAGCAGCGCTCGGGAAACCTACAATGAGCAGTTCTTC.

The chain recombines TRBV5-5 with TRBJ2-7, with D maybe TRBD1 (6 bases). The CDR3 sequence is 15 residues long. Trimming removed 0 bases at V and 3 bases at J, with 13 bases between. Germline V CDR1 and CDR2: SGHKS, YYEKEE (reference sequence). CDR3 in amino acids: CASSLVQGYYYEQYF. CDR3 sequence (DNA): TGTGCCAGCAGCTTGGTACAGGGATATTACTACGAGCAGTACTTC.

The V and J genes are TRBV5-4 and TRBJ1-1; the match to TRBD1 covers 8 bases. The CDR3 is 15 amino acids. CDR1 is SGHNT and CDR2 is YYREEE in the germline V gene (reference sequence). J gave up 3 bases and V 4 bases, and 8 bases lay outside the gene matches. CDR3 residues: CASSRQGWRYTEAFF. The CDR3 nucleotides read TGTGCCAGCAGCAGACAGGGGTGGAGATACACTGAAGCTTTCTTT.

The chain has TRBV20-1 and TRBJ2-7; TRBD1 matches at 9 bases. Per the germline V gene, CDR1 is DFQATT and CDR2 is SNEGSKA (reference sequence). Trimming at V came to 0 bases and at J to 4 bases, leaving 4 bases not matched to a gene. The CDR3 has 14 residues. The DNA of the CDR3 is TGCAGTGCTAGAGATAGGGACAGGGTTTACGAGCAGTACTTC. Its protein is CSARDRDRVYEQYF.

The chain has TRBV29-1 and TRBJ2-1, with TRBD1 matching 7 bases. The CDR3 is made up of 11 amino acids. Germline CDR1 is SQVTM and CDR2 is ANQGSEA. Losses at the gene ends were 7 bases for V and 15 bases for J; bases not matched to a gene: 12. As DNA, the CDR3 is TGCAGCGCGCTACAGGGGTCCACGCCGTTCTTC. Protein product: CSALQGSTPFF.

The chain combines TRBV20-1 with TRBJ2-3; weak D call: TRBD1 (6 bases). The germline V gene encodes CDR1 DFQATT and CDR2 SNEGSKA (reference sequence). This CDR3 comprises 14 residues. Trimming removed 1 base at V and 4 bases at J, with 12 bases between. The CDR3 sequence: CSARGPQGPDTQYF. The CDR3, as DNA: TGCAGTGCTAGAGGGCCACAGGGACCAGATACGCAGTATTTT.